This TCR beta chain was recorded in a study of response to subunit inactivated influenza vaccine. The study, taken as a whole, reports: Each seasonal flu vaccination may recruit only limited new T cells, authors suggested.

MiXCR, run by TCRdb on the RT-PCR reads, gives a single entry per CDR3 protein. The repertoire holds a few hundred thousand distinct CDR3 sequences, with around 13% as singletons. The CDR3 consists of 13 residues. Germline V gives CDR1 DFQATT, CDR2 SNEGSKA (reference sequence). V was trimmed by 4 bases and J by 1 base, leaving 10 bases between them. This clonotype showed up just a few times. Its antigen is unidentified. The sequence came from a man in his fifties who received an inactivated influenza vaccine. The chain joins TRBV20-1 to TRBJ2-5; tentatively, D is TRBD1 (5 bases). The specimen comprised PBMCs from blood, sampled 11 to 12 days after vaccination. CDR3 loop: CSAIGATQETQYF. CDR3 sequence (DNA): TGCAGTGCTATTGGGGCTACCCAAGAGACCCAGTACTTC.